The present TCR beta chain was sequenced within a study of regulatory T cells in long-lasting Graves disease (dated by TCRdb to the early 2020s). Regarding the study in general: In the newly diagnosed Graves' disease group, patients had been taking antithyroid drugs for less than 3 months. Persistent Graves' disease patients were compared with newly diagnosed Graves' disease patients by peripheral blood TCR sequencing and RNA sequencing. The study was registered as a clinical trial and conducted in China. A total of around 35 samples underwent TCR sequencing, from some 13 patients with persistent Graves' disease and 20 or so patients with newly diagnosed Graves' disease. General conclusions and limits of the study: Compared with newly diagnosed patients, persistent Graves' disease patients had lower TCR Shannon entropy and fewer highly expanded clones, which suggests clonal expansion. Peripheral blood alone was examined, since thyroid tissue, which constituted the primary lesion, could not be accessed. Sequencing and analysis were limited to the TCR beta chain. Persistent disease showed preferential use of TRBV28, TRBJ1-2 and TRBJ2-5, whereas newly diagnosed disease favored TRBV20-1 and TRBJ2-1. As a limitation, the authors acknowledged that the small sample size may reduce accuracy. More public clonotypes were shared among persistent patients (approximately 3,000) than among newly diagnosed patients (roughly 1,000).

Library creation used multiplex PCR. The sample was run on an Illumina HiSeq 4000. CDR3 regions were amplified by Arm-PCR with iRepertoire HTBI primers to construct TCR beta libraries. Gel purification was performed on PCR products prior to sequencing. On the authors' methods: A total of 62 TRBV and approximately 13 TRBJ segments were identified across samples and were used for gene usage analysis of CDR3 amino acid clonotypes. Filtered high-quality paired reads were merged into contigs using COPE and FqMerger. Contigs were aligned with BLAST to IMGT TRBV, TRBD and TRBJ reference genes, and CDR3 was defined per IMGT. Highly expanded clones were defined as clonotypes with a frequency above 0.1%. Repertoire diversity was measured by Shannon entropy, and V-J evenness by the Gini coefficient. Clonotypes shared by more than one individual were considered public. TCRdb applied fastp at Q25 and MiXCR to the public reads, then kept only in-frame beta chains. For every CDR3 protein sequence, its rows merge into one entry that carries the most common genes and DNA. TCRdb, not the authors, supplied the V and J calls. The sample table lists hundreds of thousands of distinct CDR3 sequences, under 20% of them with a count of one. The ten largest clones represent roughly 18% of the sample.

Sample time point, as interpreted from the label and publication: newly diagnosed GD, antithyroid drugs for less than 3 months. For both TCR sequencing and RNA sequencing, RNA was extracted from PBMCs using TRIzol. The diagnosis of Graves' disease was made according to American Thyroid Association guidelines. Patients for the study were recruited at an endocrinology department in Xi'an, China. Each patient gave around 9 milliliters of peripheral blood, collected in an EDTA anticoagulant tube. Ficoll Paque Plus density gradient separation was used to isolate PBMCs, and no further T cell sorting was done. RNA quality was checked with an Agilent 2100 Bioanalyzer and agarose gel, and concentration with a NanoDrop 2000. Many counts were recorded for this clonotype. Its antigen remains unidentified. No much larger clonotype is one base removed from it; base qualities were not supplied. Reading from cysteine to phenylalanine, the CDR3 counts 15 amino acids. Left in the record is the CDR3 DNA by itself, 45 bases read in frame from the first base. CDR1 and CDR2, per the germline V gene (reference sequence), are DFQATT and SNEGSKA. V ends up 0 bases short and J 8 bases short, with an unmatched junction base count of 7.

These data were also filed under a second study, of T cells in Graves' hyperthyroidism and ophthalmopathy. As described in the second report: A patient counted as having stable Graves' hyperthyroidism if no progression to ophthalmopathy occurred over 18 months of follow-up. Hyperthyroidism patients were newly diagnosed, with disease duration under 2 months, and aged 18 to 65 years. Exclusion was applied to patients with uncontrolled infections, other autoimmune diseases, pregnancy or lactation. Diagnoses were established on the basis of clinical symptoms, serum thyroxine and TRAb, thyroid ultrasound, and orbital computed tomography. A first-round RT-PCR of the TCR CDR3 used the HTBI primer set with the Qiagen OneStep RT-PCR kit. Most expanded thyroid clonotypes (frequency above 0.001) were also found in blood, which suggests that blood repertoires may mirror thyroid immune responses. A model built on a 13 V-J signature distinguished ophthalmopathy from stable hyperthyroidism, reaching 85% to 90% sensitivity and around 81% specificity in cross-validation and 80%/75% in testing. In validation, the model predicted progression to ophthalmopathy with roughly 66% sensitivity and approximately 78% specificity, a median of approximately 6.5 months before onset. A discovery cohort of about a hundred patients, about 44 with Graves' ophthalmopathy and approximately 57 with stable Graves' hyperthyroidism, was used to find distinguishing TCR V-J signatures. An independent validation cohort of 18 to 20 hyperthyroidism patients and 15 or so patients who later progressed to ophthalmopathy tested prospective prediction of ophthalmopathy. For training and testing, the roughly 100 patients in the discovery cohort were randomly divided in a 7:3 ratio. The study also compared thyroid tissue and blood T-cell repertoires from five or six Graves' hyperthyroidism patients. Once sampling was done, hyperthyroidism patients were given methimazole at a starting dose of 30 mg daily, whereas ophthalmopathy patients were given high-dose intravenous methylprednisolone. A second multiplex PCR round built the libraries, followed by size selection and purification. Sequencing of the libraries was done on an Illumina HiSeq2000 using paired-end 100 bp reads. SOAPnuke was used to process the raw data, throwing out any read that contained adapters or uncalled bases, had a mean Phred below 15, or lacked an exact constant-primer or identifier match. High-quality paired reads were merged using COPE v1.2.5, and each unique nucleotide sequence was defined as a clonotype. MiTCR v1.1 was used to align clonotypes to the IMGT TRBV, TRBD and TRBJ reference segments. Only V-J combinations with frequency above 0.0001, covering 99% to 99.2% of repertoires, were analysed. The TCS score was defined as F50 (clonal expansion) divided by E x V (chaos), with BLOSUM62-based TCRdist calculated between CDR3 peptides within each V-J. Welch's t-statistics and random forest reduced approximately 520 V-J features to 10 to 15, which were used in a naive Bayes classifier (R e1071). No statistical method was used to set the sample size in advance, and investigators knew the group allocation. TCR Vbeta CDR3 sequencing of some 140 peripheral blood samples (about 45 ophthalmopathy, around 80 hyperthyroidism and roughly 17 progressor patients) is reported in the paper.

Sample: peripheral blood mononuclear cells (PBMCs), taken at new diagnosis, from a patient treated with antithyroid drugs. Rearrangement joined TRBV20-1 to TRBJ1-4; the junction holds 9 bases that match TRBD1. The source is a woman aged 30 to 39 with Graves disease. Donor details come from another sample of the same person, matched by shared clones. The CDR3 protein: CSAREPGQGSEKLFF. The sequenced DNA: TGCAGTGCTAGAGAGCCGGGACAGGGTAGCGAAAAACTGTTTTTT.